These 3 T cell receptor beta chains came from one sample sequenced in a study of blood T cells in healthy people across ages. The use of a sample-barcoded 5' primer and a J-beta primer mix characterized a second PCR of roughly 7 to 12 cycles. MiXCR, applied by TCRdb to the 5' RACE reads, yields one record per CDR3 protein. The data show about 1,400,000 distinct CDR3 sequences, roughly 59% seen once. The sample consisted of blood. Every receptor here comes from a man younger than 35 in good health.

This clonotype has at least ten counts. The chain combines TRBV20-1 with TRBJ2-1; 7 bases align to TRBD1. V trimming: 5 bases; J trimming: 1 base; junction bases outside the gene matches: 8. The CDR3 is 15 residues long. Germline V gene lookup returns CDR1 DFQATT and CDR2 SNEGSKA (reference sequence). The CDR3 protein is CSAPSRQGSYNEQFF. DNA for the CDR3: TGCAGTGCTCCTTCCCGACAGGGATCCTACAATGAGCAGTTCTTC.

There are many counts of this clonotype. The CDR3 region is CSARLTGGIYEQFF. The DNA of the CDR3 is TGCAGTGCTAGACTTACAGGGGGCATCTATGAGCAGTTCTTC. The chain is built from TRBV20-1 and TRBJ2-1, with 9 positions matching TRBD1. Germline lookup yields CDR1 DFQATT and CDR2 SNEGSKA (reference sequence). Trimming took 2 bases from V and 8 from J; bases not matched to a gene: 7. The CDR3 is 14 residues long.

The V gene is TRBV28, the J gene TRBJ2-1, with TRBD2 as a possible D gene (7 bases). The J call may be incorrect, as the DNA end agrees better with TRBJ2-7. This CDR3 is 14 amino acids long. The germline gives CDR1 MDHEN, CDR2 SYDVKM. In nucleotides, the CDR3 is TGTGCCAGCAAGAAGGGGGGGCCGACCTACGAGCAGTACTTC. Translated, it gives CASKKGGPTYEQYF.